The next 14 T cell receptor beta chains were all read from a single sample in a study of blood T cell repertoires in COVID-19. The data were produced by immunoSEQ multiplex PCR, yet TCRdb's version contains in-frame clones alone and is incomplete. The sample contains some 300,000 clones, 90% of which appear only once. Input material: PBMCs or T cells enriched from blood (not recorded which). These receptors were collected from a woman aged 18-29 years with acute COVID-19.

This CDR3 is CAAKGVTNQPQHF. DNA of the CDR3: TGTGCCGCCAAAGGGGTCACAAATCAGCCCCAGCATTTT. V is TRBV19 and J is TRBJ1-5, with D maybe TRBD1 (5 bases). Between the trimmed V and J ends, which lost 11 bases and 4 bases, there was a span of 15 bases. Germline CDR1 LNHDA, CDR2 SQIVND (reference sequence). CDR3 length: 13 amino acids.

J is TRBJ1-6 and V is TRBV28; possible D gene TRBD1, 6 bases. Deletions cut 3 bases from V and 8 bases from J, with 14 bases between. This CDR3 is built from 15 residues. Germline CDR1 is MDHEN and CDR2 is SYDVKM. DNA for the CDR3: TGTGCCAGCAGTTTGTCCTGGACAGCCGATTCACCCCTCCACTTT. Residues: CASSLSWTADSPLHF.

The chain links TRBV28 to TRBJ2-7, with D possibly being TRBD2 (5 bases). Trimming removed 3 bases at V and 3 bases at J, with 9 bases between. Germline lookup yields CDR1 MDHEN and CDR2 SYDVKM. The CDR3 length is 13 residues. CDR3 amino acids: CASSLVGGYEQYF. The CDR3 region has the DNA TGTGCCAGCAGTTTGGTCGGAGGCTACGAGCAGTACTTC.

This clone was observed once. Distinct nucleotide sequences in the sample also encode this CDR3. The chain joins TRBV27 to TRBJ2-7; perhaps TRBD1 as D (5 bases). V was cut by 2 bases and J by 0 bases, with 8 bases left in between. From germline, CDR1 is MNHEY and CDR2 SMNVEV (reference sequence). The CDR3 is 14 amino acids. The CDR3 DNA follows: TGTGCCAGCAGTTTAGGACACCGCTCCTACGAGCAGTACTTC. Residues: CASSLGHRSYEQYF.

This chain uses TRBV19 with TRBJ2-1, with D unresolved. There are 8 residues in the CDR3. CDR1 is LNHDA and CDR2 is SQIVND in the germline V gene (reference sequence). The CDR3 DNA reads as TGTCCCTTCAATGAGCAGTTCTTC. Translated, it gives CPFNEQFF.

This chain connects TRBV27 to TRBJ2-1; D gene unclear. Germline assignment: CDR1 MNHEY and CDR2 SMNVEV (reference sequence). V shed 6 bases and J shed 7 bases, with 19 bases lying between them. The CDR3 runs 15 residues. DNA for the CDR3: TGTGCCAGCAGCCCTGGTTCGATGCCGAGTAATGAGCAGTTCTTC. Translating it yields CASSPGSMPSNEQFF.

This clone was seen only a few times. The gene calls are TRBV5-1 and TRBJ1-4; 7 nucleotides line up with TRBD1. Germline V lookup: CDR1 SGHRS, CDR2 YFSETQ. V shed 6 bases, J shed 4 bases, and the junction held 12 bases outside the gene matches. This CDR3 comprises 16 residues. The CDR3: CASNYRGPGYNEKLFF. CDR3 DNA sequence: TGCGCCAGCAACTACAGGGGCCCGGGCTATAATGAAAAACTGTTTTTT.

This chain links TRBV5-6 with TRBJ2-7; the match to TRBD2 covers 11 bases. Germline CDR1 and CDR2: SGHDT and YYEEEE. The CDR3 sequence is 15 residues long. J lost 5 bases, V lost 2 bases, and 6 bases had no gene match. CDR3 in amino acids: CASSFSGRAINEQYF. The CDR3 nucleotides are TGTGCCAGCAGCTTTAGCGGGAGGGCCATAAACGAGCAGTACTTC.

The rearrangement uses TRBV9 and TRBJ1-1; 8 nucleotides match TRBD1. Germline-derived CDR1 and CDR2 are SGDLS and YYNGEE. There are 15 residues in the CDR3. Trimming removed 4 bases from V and 0 bases from J; junction bases left unmatched: 5. The CDR3 nucleotides read TGTGCCAGCAGCCCCCGACAGGGGATGAACACTGAAGCTTTCTTT. Translating gives CASSPRQGMNTEAFF.

This clone occurred once. V gene TRBV3-1 (or the pseudogene TRBV3-2) combines with J gene TRBJ2-5; maybe TRBD2 (6 bases). Trimming cost V 3 bases and J 1 base, with 15 bases left between them. The germline V gene has CDR1 LGHDT and CDR2 YNNKEL (reference sequence). The CDR3 covers 16 residues. CDR3 region: CASSQVPTRLQETQYF. CDR3 DNA: TGTGCCAGCAGCCAGGTCCCGACTAGACTCCAAGAGACCCAGTACTTC.

The chain has TRBV3-1 (or the pseudogene TRBV3-2) and TRBJ1-6; D gene unclear. The CDR3 is 15 amino acids. The germline CDR1 and CDR2 sequences are LGHDT and YNNKEL (reference sequence). Trimming stripped 1 base from V and 6 bases from J, with 10 bases between. In nucleotides, the CDR3 is TGTGCCAGCAGCCAAGGACTTTGGATTAATTCACCCCTCCACTTT. Amino acid sequence: CASSQGLWINSPLHF.

The CDR3 spells CASILGRGHEQFF. CDR3 in DNA: TGTGCCAGCATTCTGGGCCGGGGTCATGAGCAGTTCTTC. The chain joins TRBV28 to TRBJ2-1; TRBD2 is a possible D gene (5 bases). V lost 7 bases to trimming and J lost 8 bases, with 15 bases between them. The CDR3 length is 13 residues. Germline V lookup: CDR1 MDHEN, CDR2 SYDVKM. Filled out from reference TRBV28 and TRBJ2-1, the complete variable domain reads DVKVTQSSRYLVKRTGEKVFLECVQDMDHENMFWYRQDPGLGLRLIYFSYDVKMKEKGDIPEGYSVSREKKERFSLILESASTNQTSMYLCASILGRGHEQFFGPGTRLTVL.

The genes are TRBV2 and TRBJ1-5; no clear D gene. Germline assignment: CDR1 SNHLY and CDR2 FYNNEI. V lost 6 bases, J lost 2 bases, and 14 bases lay in between. The CDR3 has 15 amino acids. The CDR3 DNA reads as TGTGCCAGCAGAGACCTTGGCGGGGGCAATCAGCCCCAGCATTTT. Its protein product is CASRDLGGGNQPQHF.

The rearrangement joins TRBV2 to TRBJ2-2; 11 nucleotides agree with TRBD2. The ends lost 8 bases at V and 6 bases at J; junction bases unmatched: 8. The CDR3 length is 15 residues. Germline lookup yields CDR1 SNHLY and CDR2 FYNNEI. The CDR3 sequence: CASQTSGIESGELFF. In nucleotides, the CDR3 is TGTGCCAGCCAGACTAGCGGGATTGAGTCCGGGGAGCTGTTTTTT.